A single sample gave rise to the 15 T cell receptor beta chains below, sequenced in a study of T-cell reconstitution after alpha-beta-depleted transplantation in children. During its preparation, the TCRbeta library received unique molecular identifiers. TCRdb fed the PCR reads into MiXCR, producing one record per CDR3 protein. This sample carries roughly 240,000 distinct CDR3 sequences, just under 8.5% of them seen once, and the ten largest clones take 6.3%. Sequenced here: PBMCs, mostly from graft donor cells, sampled 180 days after TCRalphabeta/CD19-depleted stem cell transplant. Receptors were obtained from a male patient under 18 who had a stem cell transplant for acute lymphoblastic leukemia, so the T cells may come from the graft donor.

This clonotype has a count of ten or more. This chain connects TRBV20-1 to TRBJ2-5, with TRBD1 as a possible D gene (6 bases). The length of the CDR3 is 11 residues. Germline CDR1 reads DFQATT; CDR2 reads SNEGSKA (reference sequence). V was clipped by 7 bases and J by 2 bases, with 8 bases between them. This CDR3 reads CSVGQQETQYF. In nucleotides, the CDR3 is TGCAGTGTAGGACAGCAAGAGACCCAGTACTTC.

The chain couples TRBV4-1 to TRBJ2-3, with 10 bases lining up with TRBD1. The CDR3 is 17 amino acids. V lost 3 bases and J lost 4; bases outside the gene matches: 10. Per the germline V gene, CDR1 is MGHRA and CDR2 is YSYEKL. This chain's CDR3 is CASSHNPGQGSSDTQYF. In DNA form, the CDR3 reads TGCGCCAGCAGCCACAACCCGGGACAGGGGAGTTCAGATACGCAGTATTTT.

This clonotype was counted at least ten times. The chain recombines TRBV7-9 with TRBJ1-2; weak D call: TRBD1 (5 bases). V lost 5 bases, J lost 6 bases, and 16 bases lay in between. Germline CDR1 is SEHNR and CDR2 is FQNEAQ (reference sequence). CDR3 length: 14 amino acids. Written as DNA, the CDR3 is TGTGCCAGCAGCCCAAGGGGTCAGTACCATGGCTACACCTTC. Translating gives CASSPRGQYHGYTF.

Many counts were recorded for this clonotype. The chain has TRBV6-1 and TRBJ2-5; 8 bases are shared with TRBD2. Germline V gene data show CDR1 as MNHNS and CDR2 as SASEGT. There are 14 residues in the CDR3. The ends lost 5 bases at V and 5 bases at J; junction bases unmatched: 7. CDR3 region: CASSPSIAGETQYF. As DNA, the CDR3 is TGTGCCAGCAGTCCTAGCATAGCGGGGGAGACCCAGTACTTC.

This clonotype was counted ten times or more. The chain links TRBV28 to TRBJ2-5; the D call may be TRBD1 or TRBD2 (5 bases each). The CDR3 contains 14 residues. Trimming left V 5 bases short and J 5 bases short, with 15 bases between. The germline V gene has CDR1 MDHEN and CDR2 SYDVKM. CDR3 in amino acids: CASSPVVGVETQYF. The CDR3 region has the DNA TGTGCCAGCAGTCCGGTGGTGGGGGTGGAGACCCAGTACTTC.

The sample holds many counts of this clonotype. The gene calls are TRBV5-1 and TRBJ2-7; D gene unclear. The V end was cut by 2 bases, the J end by 5 bases, with 14 bases between. Germline values: CDR1 SGHRS, CDR2 YFSETQ. The CDR3 totals 14 residues. The CDR3 bases are TGCGCCAGCAGCTTACCCTTACCCCGTAACGAGCAGTACTTC. Translation: CASSLPLPRNEQYF. Supplemented by reference TRBV5-1 and TRBJ2-7, the full variable domain reads KAGVTQTPRYLIKTRGQQVTLSCSPISGHRSVSWYQQTPGQGLQFLFEYFSETQRNKGNFPGRFSGRQFSNSRSEMNVSTLELGDSALYLCASSLPLPRNEQYFGPGTRLTVT.

This clonotype was detected ten times or more. This rearrangement joins TRBV7-8 to TRBJ1-1; D is unclear. V was shortened by 5 bases and J by 1 base, with 14 bases between the two germline ends. Germline CDR1 and CDR2: SGHVS and FQNEAQ. The CDR3 is made up of 15 amino acids. In DNA, the CDR3 is TGTGCCAGCAGCCCCTGGCGAGGGCAGAACACTGAAGCTTTCTTT. As protein: CASSPWRGQNTEAFF.

V gene TRBV6-2 or TRBV6-3 combines with J gene TRBJ1-5; D not resolved. The CDR3 covers 11 residues. The V gene's germline CDR1 is MNHEY and CDR2 SVGEGT. Trimming took off 7 bases at V and 9 bases at J, with 10 bases between the two ends. In nucleotides, the CDR3 is TGTGCCAGCACCAACGCCGGGCCCCAGCATTTT. It codes for CASTNAGPQHF.

The gene calls are TRBV12-3 or TRBV12-4 and TRBJ1-2, with 11 nucleotides matching TRBD1. The CDR3 has 18 amino acids. CDR3 protein: CTCSFGPGQGAPNYGYTF. CDR3 DNA: TGTACCTGCAGTTTCGGACCCGGACAGGGGGCGCCTAACTATGGCTACACCTTC.

In its sample, this clonotype was seen many times. The gene calls are TRBV12-3 or TRBV12-4 and TRBJ2-7, with a weak D call TRBD1 (6 bases). V was cut by 5 bases and J by 1 base, with 12 bases left in between. The CDR3 length is 14 residues. CDR3: CASSLWGLSYEQYF. The DNA for the CDR3 is TGTGCCAGCAGTCTATGGGGGCTTTCCTACGAGCAGTACTTC.

Remarks on this clonotype: This clone may be a read error of a much larger clone one base away. The rearrangement links TRBV12-3 or TRBV12-4 to TRBJ2-1, with no clear D. The CDR3 spans 14 residues. Here the CDR3 DNA reads TGTGCCAGCAGTTTAGACTCGACCTACAATGGGCAGTTCTTC. Translation: CASSLDSTYNGQFF.

In this sample, this clonotype turned up many times. This rearrangement joins TRBV2 to TRBJ1-1, with D tentatively TRBD1 (6 bases). The CDR3 runs 17 residues. In germline, CDR1 is SNHLY, CDR2 FYNNEI. The V end was cut by 6 bases, the J end by 7 bases, with 27 bases between. Here the CDR3 DNA reads TGTGCCAGCAGCCGGATAGGGGGGCAGCTCCAAACAGGTGAAGCTTTCTTT. Its translation is CASSRIGGQLQTGEAFF. Full variable domain (rest looked up from reference TRBV2 and TRBJ1-1): EPEVTQTPSHQVTQMGQEVILRCVPISNHLYFYWYRQILGQKVEFLVSFYNNEISEKSEIFDDQFSVERPDGSNFTLKIRSTKLEDSAMYFCASSRIGGQLQTGEAFFGQGTRLTVV.

This clonotype occurred a few times. The chain employs TRBV27 and TRBJ2-7; weak D call: TRBD2 (5 bases). The CDR3 is 16 amino acids. The V gene lost 6 bases and the J gene lost 2 bases, with 20 bases spanning the gap. CDR1 and CDR2 (germline): MNHEY, SMNVEV (reference sequence). In DNA, the CDR3 is TGTGCCAGCAGATTACGACCCACCGGGGTCACCTACGAGCAGTACTTC. Protein sequence: CASRLRPTGVTYEQYF.

This clonotype has at least ten counts. J is TRBJ1-6 and V is TRBV28, with unresolved D. Germline CDR1 reads MDHEN; CDR2 reads SYDVKM. The CDR3 extends over 14 amino acids. Trimming left V 10 bases short and J 0 bases short, with 10 bases between. DNA for the CDR3: TGTGCCACCCACGTCAGCTCCTATAATTCACCCCTCCACTTT. The encoded protein is CATHVSSYNSPLHF.

This clonotype has ten or more counts. The J gene is TRBJ1-5, the V gene TRBV20-1, with D perhaps TRBD1 (5 bases). The germline V and J ends were trimmed by 6 bases and 0 bases, with 12 bases remaining between them. The CDR3 totals 14 residues. Germline V gene data show CDR1 as DFQATT and CDR2 as SNEGSKA (reference sequence). CDR3 DNA sequence: TGCAGTGCCCTTCTGGGGGATAGCAATCAGCCCCAGCATTTT. Translation gives CSALLGDSNQPQHF.